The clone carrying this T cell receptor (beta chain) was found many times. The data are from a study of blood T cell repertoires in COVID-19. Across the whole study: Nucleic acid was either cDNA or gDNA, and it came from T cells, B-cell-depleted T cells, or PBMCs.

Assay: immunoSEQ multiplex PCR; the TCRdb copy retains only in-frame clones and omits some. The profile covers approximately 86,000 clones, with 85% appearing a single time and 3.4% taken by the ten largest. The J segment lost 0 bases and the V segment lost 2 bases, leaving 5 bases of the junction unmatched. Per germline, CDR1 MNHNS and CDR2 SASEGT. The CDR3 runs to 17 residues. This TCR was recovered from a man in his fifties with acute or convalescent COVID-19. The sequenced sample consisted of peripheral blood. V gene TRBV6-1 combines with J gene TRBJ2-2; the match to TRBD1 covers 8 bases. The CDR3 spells CASSEIRTGPNTGELFF. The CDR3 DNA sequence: TGTGCCAGCAGTGAAATCCGGACAGGGCCGAACACCGGGGAGCTGTTTTTT.